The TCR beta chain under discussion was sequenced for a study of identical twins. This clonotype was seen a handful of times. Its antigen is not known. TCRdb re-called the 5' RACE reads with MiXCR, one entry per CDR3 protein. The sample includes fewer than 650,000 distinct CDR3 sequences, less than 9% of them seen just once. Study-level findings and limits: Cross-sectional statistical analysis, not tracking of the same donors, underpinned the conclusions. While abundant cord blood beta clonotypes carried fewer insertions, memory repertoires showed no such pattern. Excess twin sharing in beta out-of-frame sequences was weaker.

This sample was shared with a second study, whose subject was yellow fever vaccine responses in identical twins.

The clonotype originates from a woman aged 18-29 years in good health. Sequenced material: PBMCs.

CDR3 coding DNA: TGCGCCAGCAGCTACACCGGGACCAGCCAAGAGACCCAGTACTTC. Protein: CASSYTGTSQETQYF. This chain joins TRBV5-1 and TRBJ2-5, with D possibly being TRBD1 or TRBD2 (5 bases each). Per the germline V gene, CDR1 is SGHRS and CDR2 is YFSETQ. The CDR3 is 15 residues long. V gave up 3 bases and J gave up 1 base, with 13 bases separating them.